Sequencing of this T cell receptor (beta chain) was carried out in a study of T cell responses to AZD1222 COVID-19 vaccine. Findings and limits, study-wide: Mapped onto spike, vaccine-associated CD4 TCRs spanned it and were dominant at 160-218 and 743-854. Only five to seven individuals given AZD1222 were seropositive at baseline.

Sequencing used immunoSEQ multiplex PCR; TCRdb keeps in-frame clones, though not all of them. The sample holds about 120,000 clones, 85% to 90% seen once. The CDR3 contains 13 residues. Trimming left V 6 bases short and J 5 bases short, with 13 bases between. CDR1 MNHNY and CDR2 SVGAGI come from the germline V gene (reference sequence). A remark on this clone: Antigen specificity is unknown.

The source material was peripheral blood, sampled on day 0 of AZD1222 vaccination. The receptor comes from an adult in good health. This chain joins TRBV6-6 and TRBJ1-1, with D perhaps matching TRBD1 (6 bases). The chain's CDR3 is CASRSTGSTEAFF. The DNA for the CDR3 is TGTGCCAGCAGAAGCACAGGGTCTACTGAAGCTTTCTTT.